The next 20 T cell receptor beta chains were all read from a single sample in a study of OX40 agonist ivuxolimab in advanced cancers. Profiled with immunoSEQ multiplex PCR; TCRdb holds only in-frame clones, not every one. This sample yields 60,000 to 75,000 clones, of which 70% to 90% are seen a single time; 6.1% belongs to the top ten. The source material was CD4+ or CD8+ T cells sorted from blood, sampled in a trial of the OX40 agonist ivuxolimab. All receptors come from an adult with an advanced solid tumor such as melanoma, head and neck, liver or kidney cancer.

The genes are TRBV7-8 and TRBJ1-5, with D possibly TRBD1 on 5 matching bases. In germline, CDR1 is SGHVS, CDR2 FQNEAQ. This CDR3 spans 19 amino acids. V dropped 5 bases and J dropped 4 bases, with 27 bases sitting between them. The CDR3 nucleotides read TGTGCCAGCAGCCCGGGGTTGCCAGGGCTTCCCTTCCCTAATCAGCCCCAGCATTTT. This gives the protein CASSPGLPGLPFPNQPQHF.

This chain links TRBV11-3 with TRBJ2-7, with D tentatively TRBD2 (6 bases). The CDR3 extends over 15 amino acids. From germline, CDR1 is SGHNT and CDR2 YENEEA. The V gene lost 1 base and the J gene lost 3 bases, with 13 bases spanning the gap. Here the CDR3 reads CASSLGSGRDYEQYF. The CDR3 coding sequence is TGTGCCAGCAGCTTAGGGAGCGGGCGGGACTACGAGCAGTACTTC.

The V gene is TRBV10-3, the J gene TRBJ2-6; 8 nucleotides agree with TRBD1. The CDR3 has 17 amino acids. Germline loops: CDR1 ENHRY, CDR2 SYGVKD. With V trimmed by 2 bases and J by 2 bases, 5 bases remained unmatched. In nucleotides, the CDR3 is TGTGCCATCAGTGAGCCGGACAGGGTGGCTGGGGCCAACGTCCTGACTTTC. This sequence encodes CAISEPDRVAGANVLTF.

This clone showed up just once. The CDR3: CARSRDRGPTMNTEAFF. The CDR3 DNA reads TGTGCCAGAAGCCGGGACAGGGGGCCAACGATGAACACTGAAGCTTTCTTT. The chain recombines TRBV5-3 with TRBJ1-1, with 12 positions matching TRBD1. TRBV5-3 is an ORF for which the function is uncertain. The V segment lost 4 bases and the J segment 0 bases; nucleotides outside the gene matches: 7. The CDR3 loop spans 17 amino acids.

The gene calls are TRBV9 and TRBJ2-1, with 7 bases aligning to TRBD2. This CDR3 comprises 15 residues. Unmatched junction bases numbered 13, after V lost 4 bases and J lost 9 bases. Germline V CDR1 and CDR2: SGDLS, YYNGEE. The CDR3 coding sequence is TGTGCCAGCAGCCCCCTCTGGCGGGAGTCGGGTGAGCAGTTCTTC. Its translation is CASSPLWRESGEQFF.

The table lists this clone with a count of one. V and J are TRBV29-1 and TRBJ1-4, with D possibly matching TRBD1 (6 bases). This CDR3 comprises 14 residues. CDR1 is SQVTM and CDR2 is ANQGSEA in the germline V gene. Trimming stripped 4 bases from V and 7 bases from J, with 16 bases between. The CDR3 here is CSVANPTRGEKLFF. CDR3 bases: TGCAGCGTTGCAAACCCTACCAGGGGTGAAAAACTGTTTTTT. Variable domain in full (rest from reference TRBV29-1 and TRBJ1-4): SAVISQKPSRDICQRGTSLTIQCQVDSQVTMMFWYRQQPGQSLTLIATANQGSEATYESGFVIDKFPISRPNLTFSTLTVSNMSPEDSSIYLCSVANPTRGEKLFFGSGTQLSVL.

The CDR3 nucleotides read TGTGCCAGCAGCCAAAGGACAGGGAGGATAGCAGATACGCAGTATTTT. Its translation: CASSQRTGRIADTQYF. J is TRBJ2-3 and V is TRBV14, with 8 bases identical to TRBD1. V lost 2 bases, J lost 4 bases, and 8 bases stayed unmatched. The germline V gene encodes CDR1 SGHDN and CDR2 FVKESK. This CDR3 has 16 amino acids.

This rearrangement joins TRBV4-3 to TRBJ1-1; tentatively, D is TRBD1 (6 bases). V was shortened by 0 bases and J by 4 bases, with 15 bases between the two germline ends. This CDR3 spans 16 amino acids. CDR1 is LGHNA and CDR2 is YSLEER in the germline V gene. CDR3 DNA: TGCGCCAGCAGCCAAGATGCGGGGAACAGGGCCACTGAAGCTTTCTTT. This translates into CASSQDAGNRATEAFF.

As DNA, the CDR3 is TGTGCCAGCACCGGACCAGTTGAGACCCAGTACTTC. Protein sequence: CASTGPVETQYF. The chain is built from TRBV6-5 and TRBJ2-5; D uncertain. CDR1 and CDR2 from the germline V gene are MNHEY and SVGAGI. Trimming removed 7 bases at V and 5 bases at J, with 11 bases between. This CDR3 contains 12 residues.

This clone came up a few times. The V call is TRBV5-1, the J call TRBJ2-3, with D unclear. CDR1 is SGHRS, CDR2 YFSETQ, per germline. The CDR3 covers 15 residues. Deletions cut 0 bases from V and 0 bases from J, with 8 bases between. The chain's CDR3 is CASSLGETSTDTQYF. CDR3 bases: TGCGCCAGCAGCTTGGGAGAAACTAGCACAGATACGCAGTATTTT.

V usage is TRBV19 and J usage is TRBJ2-1; 10 bases agree with TRBD2. Germline V gene data show CDR1 as LNHDA and CDR2 as SQIVND (reference sequence). The CDR3 loop spans 14 amino acids. V was clipped by 7 bases and J by 8 bases; unmatched bases: 8. The CDR3 DNA sequence: TGTGCCAGTAAATGGGCTAGCGGGAGTGATGAGCAGTTCTTC. It is translated as CASKWASGSDEQFF.

The chain has TRBV10-1 and TRBJ2-3; D is tentatively TRBD1 or TRBD2 (5 bases each). Germline V gene data show CDR1 as WNHNN and CDR2 as SYGVQD (reference sequence). CDR3 length: 16 amino acids. V was trimmed by 1 base and J by 4 bases, leaving 15 bases between them. The CDR3 nucleotides are TGCGCCAGCAGTGAGTACTACCGGGGCCGACCAGATACGCAGTATTTT. Translated: CASSEYYRGRPDTQYF.

With respect to this clone: Other DNA sequences within the sample encode an identical CDR3. The chain is built from TRBV20-1 and TRBJ2-7; no firm D call. The CDR3 loop spans 11 amino acids. CDR1 and CDR2 (germline): DFQATT, SNEGSKA (reference sequence). V lost 4 bases and J 5 bases, leaving 9 bases between the germline ends. The CDR3 DNA is TGCAGTGCTAATGGGCCCCACGAGCAGTACTTC. It codes for CSANGPHEQYF.

This clone was picked up one time. In nucleotides, the CDR3 is TGTGCCAGCAGCTTTGCACAGAACACCGGGGAGCTGTTTTTT. Residues: CASSFAQNTGELFF. The V call is TRBV7-9, the J call TRBJ2-2; no clear D. V lost 3 bases, J lost 1 base, and 6 bases lay in between. Germline lookup yields CDR1 SEHNR and CDR2 FQNEAQ (reference sequence). The CDR3 is 14 amino acids.

The J gene is TRBJ1-6, the V gene TRBV2; no firm D call. The CDR3 length is 15 residues. Germline V gives CDR1 SNHLY, CDR2 FYNNEI. V lost 6 bases, J lost 5 bases, and 14 bases lay in between. The CDR3 nucleotides read TGTGCCAGCAGGGACTTTGGTCTTAATAATTCACCCCTCCACTTT. Residues: CASRDFGLNNSPLHF.

The rearrangement links TRBV18 to TRBJ2-7, with D possibly being TRBD2 (5 bases). The CDR3 runs 15 residues. V was pared by 0 bases and J by 6 bases, with 15 bases between. The germline V gene has CDR1 KGHSH and CDR2 LQKENI. The chain's CDR3 is CASSPPNTGMSEQYF. The CDR3 nucleotides read TGTGCCAGCTCACCACCCAACACGGGGATGAGCGAGCAGTACTTC.

The chain uses TRBV6-6 and TRBJ1-1; 7 bases are shared with TRBD1. This CDR3 is built from 13 residues. The junction had 5 bases not matched to a gene; V was cut back by 7 bases and J by 3 bases. CDR1 and CDR2 from the germline V gene are MNHNY and SVGAGI (reference sequence). CDR3 amino acids: CASNRGSHTEAFF. Written as DNA, the CDR3 is TGTGCCAGCAACAGGGGCTCTCACACTGAAGCTTTCTTT.

The J gene is TRBJ1-2, the V gene TRBV4-3, with a possible D match to TRBD1 (5 bases). The germline V gene encodes CDR1 LGHNA and CDR2 YSLEER. This CDR3 has 13 residues. V lost 3 bases and J lost 10, with 15 bases in between. The CDR3 sequence: CASSQAQGRSYTF. The CDR3 DNA is TGCGCCAGCAGCCAGGCCCAGGGACGGTCCTACACCTTC.

This clone was detected a few times. The chain joins TRBV11-3 to TRBJ1-4, with TRBD1 identical over 10 bases. V lost 5 bases to trimming and J lost 8 bases; unmatched junction nucleotides: 5. CDR1 and CDR2 from the germline V gene are SGHNT and YENEEA. The CDR3 has 14 amino acids. The CDR3 DNA follows: TGTGCCAGCAGCACTGACAGGGGGCTAGAAAAACTGTTTTTT. Amino acids: CASSTDRGLEKLFF.

The CDR3 DNA reads TGTGCCAGCAGTCCCCCCGGGGCCCCCTACAATGAGCAGTTCTTC. It translates to CASSPPGAPYNEQFF. The rearrangement uses TRBV2 and TRBJ2-1; D may correspond to TRBD1 or TRBD2 (5 bases each). The CDR3 contains 15 residues. The V end lost 5 bases, the J end lost 2 bases, and 13 bases lay between the germline ends. CDR1 and CDR2 (germline): SNHLY, FYNNEI.